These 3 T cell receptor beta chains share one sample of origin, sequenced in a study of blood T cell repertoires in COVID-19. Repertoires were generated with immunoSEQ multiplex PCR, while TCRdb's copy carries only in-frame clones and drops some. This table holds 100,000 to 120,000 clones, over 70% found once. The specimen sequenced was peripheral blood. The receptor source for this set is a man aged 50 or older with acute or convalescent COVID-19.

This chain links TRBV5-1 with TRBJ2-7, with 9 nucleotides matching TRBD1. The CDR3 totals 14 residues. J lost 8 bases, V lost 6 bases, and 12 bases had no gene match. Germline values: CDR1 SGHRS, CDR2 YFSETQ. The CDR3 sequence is CASKQGTGSPQQYF. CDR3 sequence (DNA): TGCGCCAGCAAACAGGGGACAGGGTCCCCCCAGCAGTACTTC.

The CDR3 reads CASSLVSQGGYEQYF. The CDR3 DNA is TGTGCCAGCAGCTTAGTATCGCAGGGTGGATACGAGCAGTACTTC. V and J are TRBV11-2 and TRBJ2-7; TRBD1 might be the D (5 bases). Trimming took 1 base from V and 4 from J, leaving 14 bases between them. The CDR3 contains 15 residues. Looked up from germline, CDR1 is SGHAT and CDR2 is FQNNGV.

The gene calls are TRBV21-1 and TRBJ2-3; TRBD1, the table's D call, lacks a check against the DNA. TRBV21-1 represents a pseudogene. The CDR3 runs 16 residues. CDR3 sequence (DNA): TGTGCCAGCAGCAGCTCCACAACAGGGGGAACAGATACGCAGTATTTT. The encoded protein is CASSSSTTGGTDTQYF.